This T cell receptor (beta chain) was retrieved from a study of T cell responses to AZD1222 COVID-19 vaccine. CDR1 and CDR2 (germline): KGHSH, LQKENI. Trimming took 5 bases from V and 3 from J; bases not matched to a gene: 8. The CDR3 runs 16 residues. The protocol was immunoSEQ multiplex PCR, while the TCRdb copy is restricted to in-frame clones and leaves out a portion. The sample contains 150,000 to 180,000 clones, approximately 87% of which appear only once. With regard to this clone: Its antigen is still unknown.

The study, taken as a whole, reports: After two AZD1222 doses, spike-specific TCR breadth and depth rose versus day 0.

Source: peripheral blood, taken on day 0 of MenACWY control vaccination. This sequence joins TRBV18 and TRBJ2-2, with 8 bases matching TRBD1. The receptor was derived from an adult in good health. The CDR3 coding sequence is TGTGCCAGCTCATACACGACAGGGGCTGACACCGGGGAGCTGTTTTTT. Its translation: CASSYTTGADTGELFF.